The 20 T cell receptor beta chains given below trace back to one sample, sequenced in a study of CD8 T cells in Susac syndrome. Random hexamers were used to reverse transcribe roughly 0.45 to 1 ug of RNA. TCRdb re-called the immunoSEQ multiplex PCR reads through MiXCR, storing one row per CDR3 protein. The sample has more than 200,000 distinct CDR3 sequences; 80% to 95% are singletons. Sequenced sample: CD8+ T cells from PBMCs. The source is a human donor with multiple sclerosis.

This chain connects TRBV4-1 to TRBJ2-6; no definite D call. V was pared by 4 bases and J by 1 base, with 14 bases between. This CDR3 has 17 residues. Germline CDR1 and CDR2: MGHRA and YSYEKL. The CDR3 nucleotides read TGCGCCAGCAGCCCCCTGCACGGTGGGTCTGGGGCCAACGTCCTGACTTTC. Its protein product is CASSPLHGGSGANVLTF.

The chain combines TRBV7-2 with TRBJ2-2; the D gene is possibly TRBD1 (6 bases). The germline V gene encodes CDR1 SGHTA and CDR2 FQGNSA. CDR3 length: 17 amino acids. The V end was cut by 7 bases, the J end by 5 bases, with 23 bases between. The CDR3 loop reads CASIPEQGKGLTGELFF. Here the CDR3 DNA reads TGTGCCAGCATCCCTGAACAGGGAAAAGGGTTAACCGGGGAGCTGTTTTTT.

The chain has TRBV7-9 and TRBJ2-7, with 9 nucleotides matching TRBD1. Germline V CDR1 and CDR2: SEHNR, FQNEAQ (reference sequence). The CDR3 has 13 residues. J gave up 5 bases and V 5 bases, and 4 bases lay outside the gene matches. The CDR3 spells CASSGTGHNEQYF. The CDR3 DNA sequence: TGTGCCAGCAGCGGGACAGGGCACAACGAGCAGTACTTC.

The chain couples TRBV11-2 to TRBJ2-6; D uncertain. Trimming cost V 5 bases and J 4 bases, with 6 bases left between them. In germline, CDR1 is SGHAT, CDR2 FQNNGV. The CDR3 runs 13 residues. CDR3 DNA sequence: TGTGCCAGCAGCGTCGCCGGGGCCAACGTCCTGACTTTC. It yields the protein CASSVAGANVLTF. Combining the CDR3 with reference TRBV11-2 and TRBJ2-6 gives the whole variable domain EAGVAQSPRYKIIEKRQSVAFWCNPISGHATLYWYQQILGQGPKLLIQFQNNGVVDDSQLPKDRFSAERLKGVDSTLKIQPAKLEDSAVYLCASSVAGANVLTFGAGSRLTVL.

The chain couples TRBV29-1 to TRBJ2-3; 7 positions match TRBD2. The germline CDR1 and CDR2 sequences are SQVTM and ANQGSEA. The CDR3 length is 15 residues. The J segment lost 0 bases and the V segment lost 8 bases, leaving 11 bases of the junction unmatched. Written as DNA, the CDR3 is TGCAGCACCAACGCCGGGACTACCAGCACAGATACGCAGTATTTT. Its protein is CSTNAGTTSTDTQYF.

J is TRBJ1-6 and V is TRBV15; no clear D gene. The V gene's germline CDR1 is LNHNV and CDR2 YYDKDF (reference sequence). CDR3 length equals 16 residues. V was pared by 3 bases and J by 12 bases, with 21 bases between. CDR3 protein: CATSSRHEGYGKPLHF. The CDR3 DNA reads TGTGCCACCAGCAGCCGTCATGAAGGGTATGGGAAACCCCTCCACTTT.

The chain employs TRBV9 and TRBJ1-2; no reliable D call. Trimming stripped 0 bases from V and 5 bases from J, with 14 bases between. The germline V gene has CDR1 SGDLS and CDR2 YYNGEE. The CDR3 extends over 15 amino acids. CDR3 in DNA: TGTGCCAGCAGCGTAGCTGACTCGACCGTTTATGGCTACACCTTC. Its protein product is CASSVADSTVYGYTF.

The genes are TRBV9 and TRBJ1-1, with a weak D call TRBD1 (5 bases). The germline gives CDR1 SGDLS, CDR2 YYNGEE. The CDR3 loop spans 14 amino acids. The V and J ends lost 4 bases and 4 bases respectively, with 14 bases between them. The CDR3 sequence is CASSPTSGGTEAFF. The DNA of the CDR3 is TGTGCCAGCAGCCCCACGTCTGGGGGCACTGAAGCTTTCTTT.

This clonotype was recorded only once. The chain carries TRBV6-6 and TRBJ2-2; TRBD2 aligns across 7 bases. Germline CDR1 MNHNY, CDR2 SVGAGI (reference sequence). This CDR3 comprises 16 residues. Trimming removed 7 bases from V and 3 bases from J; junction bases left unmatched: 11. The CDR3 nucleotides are TGTGCCAGCAACCCGTGGGGGGGGACGGACACCGGGGAGCTGTTTTTT. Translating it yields CASNPWGGTDTGELFF.

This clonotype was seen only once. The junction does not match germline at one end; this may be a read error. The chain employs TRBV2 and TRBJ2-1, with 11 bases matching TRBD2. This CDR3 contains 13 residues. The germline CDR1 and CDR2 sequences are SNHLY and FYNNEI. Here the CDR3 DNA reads TGTGCCAGCACTGGGACTAGCGGACTCCCCGGGCTCTTC. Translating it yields CASTGTSGLPGLF. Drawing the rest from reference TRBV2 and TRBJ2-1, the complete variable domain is EPEVTQTPSHQVTQMGQEVILRCVPISNHLYFYWYRQILGQKVEFLVSFYNNEISEKSEIFDDQFSVERPDGSNFTLKIRSTKLEDSAMYFCASTGTSGLPGLFGPGTRLTVL.

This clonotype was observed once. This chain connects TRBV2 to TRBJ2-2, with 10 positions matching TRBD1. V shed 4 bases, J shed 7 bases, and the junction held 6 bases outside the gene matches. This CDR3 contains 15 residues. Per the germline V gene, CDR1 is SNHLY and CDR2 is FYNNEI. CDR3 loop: CASSGPGQGNGELFF. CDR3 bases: TGTGCCAGCAGTGGTCCGGGACAGGGGAACGGGGAGCTGTTTTTT.

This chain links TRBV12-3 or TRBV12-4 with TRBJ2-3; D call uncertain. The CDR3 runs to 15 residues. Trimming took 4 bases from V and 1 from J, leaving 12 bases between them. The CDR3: CASSSQTYCTDTQYF. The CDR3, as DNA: TGTGCCAGCAGTTCTCAGACTTACTGCACAGATACGCAGTATTTT.

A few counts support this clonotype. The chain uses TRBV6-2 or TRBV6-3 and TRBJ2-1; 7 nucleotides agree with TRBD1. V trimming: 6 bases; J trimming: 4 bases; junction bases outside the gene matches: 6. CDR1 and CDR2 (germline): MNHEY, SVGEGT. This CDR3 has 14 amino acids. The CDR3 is CASSPRDRYNEQFF. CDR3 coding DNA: TGTGCCAGCAGCCCCCGGGACAGATACAATGAGCAGTTCTTC.

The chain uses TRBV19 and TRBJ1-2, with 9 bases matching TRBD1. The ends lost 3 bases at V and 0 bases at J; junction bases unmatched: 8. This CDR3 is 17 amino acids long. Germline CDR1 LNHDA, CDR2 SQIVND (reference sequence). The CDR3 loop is CASSIHGQGIPNYGYTF. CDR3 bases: TGTGCCAGTAGTATCCACGGACAGGGGATACCTAACTATGGCTACACCTTC.

The CDR3 nucleotides are TGTGCCAGCAGCGGACAGTACACCGGGGAGCTGTTTTTT. Translating gives CASSGQYTGELFF. The chain recombines TRBV7-8 with TRBJ2-2, with D possibly TRBD1 on 6 matching bases. CDR1 and CDR2 from the germline V gene are SGHVS and FQNEAQ. The CDR3 is made up of 13 amino acids. Trimming removed 5 bases at V and 3 bases at J, with 7 bases between.

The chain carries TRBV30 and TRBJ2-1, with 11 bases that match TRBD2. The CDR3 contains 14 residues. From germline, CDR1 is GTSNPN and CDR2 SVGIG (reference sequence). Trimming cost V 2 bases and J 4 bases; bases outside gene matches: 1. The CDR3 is CAWSTSGGYNEQFF. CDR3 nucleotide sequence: TGTGCCTGGAGTACTAGCGGGGGATACAATGAGCAGTTCTTC.

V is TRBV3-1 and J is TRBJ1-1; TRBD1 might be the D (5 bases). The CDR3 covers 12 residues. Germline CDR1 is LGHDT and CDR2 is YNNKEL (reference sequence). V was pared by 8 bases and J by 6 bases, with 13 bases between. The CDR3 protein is CASPCEGSEAFF. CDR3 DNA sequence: TGTGCCAGCCCCTGCGAGGGGTCTGAAGCTTTCTTT.

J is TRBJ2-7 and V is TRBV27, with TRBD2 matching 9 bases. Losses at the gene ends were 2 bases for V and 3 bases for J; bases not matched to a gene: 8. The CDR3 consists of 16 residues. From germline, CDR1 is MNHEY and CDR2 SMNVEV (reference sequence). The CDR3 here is CASSLAGGALHYEQYF. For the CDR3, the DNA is TGTGCCAGCAGTTTAGCGGGAGGGGCCCTCCACTACGAGCAGTACTTC.

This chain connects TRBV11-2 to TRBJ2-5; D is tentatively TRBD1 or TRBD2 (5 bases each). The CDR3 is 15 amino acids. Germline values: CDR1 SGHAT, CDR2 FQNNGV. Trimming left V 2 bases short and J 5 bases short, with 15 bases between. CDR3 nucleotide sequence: TGTGCCAGCAGCTTATGGGACGGGACCAGGGAGACCCAGTACTTC. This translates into CASSLWDGTRETQYF.

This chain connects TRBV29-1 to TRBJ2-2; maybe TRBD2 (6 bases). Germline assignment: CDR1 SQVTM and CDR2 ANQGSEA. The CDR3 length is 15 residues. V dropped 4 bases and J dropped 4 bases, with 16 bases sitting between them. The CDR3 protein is CSVGNWGVGTGELFF. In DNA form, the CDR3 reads TGCAGCGTTGGGAATTGGGGGGTCGGCACCGGGGAGCTGTTTTTT.